This entry lists 14 T cell receptor beta chains sequenced from one sample in a study of monozygotic twins with inflammatory bowel disease. Reanalyzing the 5' RACE reads, TCRdb keeps one entry per CDR3 protein, without DNA. This repertoire comprises 300,000 to 450,000 distinct CDR3 sequences; its ten largest clones make up about 2.5%. The material sequenced was blood. Source of these receptors: a human donor with ulcerative colitis or Crohn's disease, or a healthy co-twin of an affected twin (not recorded which).

The J gene is TRBJ1-3, the V gene TRBV7-9; TCRdb indicates TRBD1, and absent DNA this call remains unverified. In germline, CDR1 is SEHNR, CDR2 FQNEAQ (reference sequence). This CDR3 comprises 13 residues. The CDR3: CASSLNRGNTIYF.

The chain uses TRBV18 and TRBJ1-1; as DNA is missing, the TRBD1 call by TCRdb cannot be tested. Per germline, CDR1 KGHSH and CDR2 LQKENI. This CDR3 contains 18 residues. CDR3 sequence reads: CASSPQGHRGAEQTEAFF. Supplemented by reference TRBV18 and TRBJ1-1, the full variable domain reads NAGVMQNPRHLVRRRGQEARLRCSPMKGHSHVYWYRQLPEEGLKFMVYLQKENIIDESGMPKERFSAEFPKEGPSILRIQQVVRGDSAAYFCASSPQGHRGAEQTEAFFGQGTRLTVV.

The chain is built from TRBV6-1 and TRBJ1-3; no DNA is available, so the TRBD1 call from TCRdb remains unchecked. There are 15 residues in the CDR3. Germline V gene lookup returns CDR1 MNHNS and CDR2 SASEGT. CDR3 sequence reads: CASSSQGRAGNTIYF.

The chain combines TRBV10-3 with TRBJ2-3; TCRdb lists TRBD1, though no DNA is available to test this call. Germline V CDR1 and CDR2: ENHRY, SYGVKD. The CDR3 is made up of 14 amino acids. CDR3 loop: CAISEGGFTDTQYF.

This chain connects TRBV7-2 to TRBJ1-1; the D call from TCRdb, TRBD1, cannot be confirmed without DNA. The CDR3 consists of 15 residues. CDR1 and CDR2 (germline): SGHTA, FQGNSA. The CDR3 spells CASSFRQGRATEAFF. Filled out from reference TRBV7-2 and TRBJ1-1, the complete variable domain reads GAGVSQSPSNKVTEKGKDVELRCDPISGHTALYWYRQSLGQGLEFLIYFQGNSAPDKSGLPSDRFSAERTGGSVSTLTIQRTQQEDSAVYLCASSFRQGRATEAFFGQGTRLTVV.

The chain employs TRBV7-2 and TRBJ1-1; the TCRdb call, TRBD1, lacks DNA for checking. CDR3 length: 15 amino acids. The germline V gene encodes CDR1 SGHTA and CDR2 FQGNSA. The CDR3 sequence: CASTPPGLANTEAFF.

J is TRBJ2-7 and V is TRBV5-6; the TCRdb D gene call, TRBD1, has no DNA to confirm it. The CDR3 is made up of 17 amino acids. Germline V gene sequence: CDR1 SGHDT, CDR2 YYEEEE. CDR3 protein: CASSLGNRGPVFYEQYF.

The chain employs TRBV7-3 and TRBJ2-2. CDR1 and CDR2 (germline): SGHTA, FQGTGA. The CDR3 contains 16 residues. The CDR3 protein is CASSLNPTINTGELFF. The whole variable domain, filled in from reference TRBV7-3 and TRBJ2-2, reads GAGVSQTPSNKVTEKGKYVELRCDPISGHTALYWYRQSLGQGPEFLIYFQGTGAADDSGLPNDRFFAVRPEGSVSTLKIQRTERGDSAVYLCASSLNPTINTGELFFGEGSRLTVL.

V is TRBV29-1 and J is TRBJ2-7; TCRdb lists TRBD1, though no DNA is available to test this call. The CDR3 length is 12 residues. Germline V gene data show CDR1 as SQVTM and CDR2 as ANQGSEA. The CDR3: CSVERDQDEQYF.

The chain has TRBV30 and TRBJ1-3. CDR3 size: 13 residues. In germline, CDR1 is GTSNPN, CDR2 SVGIG (reference sequence). CDR3 residues: CAWSVNGRNTIYF.

CDR3 sequence reads: CASSYSAVPYNEQFF. The chain is built from TRBV6-5 and TRBJ2-1. CDR1 and CDR2 (germline): MNHEY, SVGAGI. The CDR3 sequence is 15 residues long.

The chain joins TRBV20-1 to TRBJ2-4; absent DNA, TCRdb's TRBD1 call cannot be checked. Germline V gene data show CDR1 as DFQATT and CDR2 as SNEGSKA (reference sequence). The CDR3 has 14 residues. This CDR3 reads CSARTTGQKNIQYF.

The rearrangement uses TRBV11-2 and TRBJ2-7; the D gene TCRdb calls, TRBD1, cannot be checked with no DNA. This CDR3 is built from 16 residues. Looked up from germline, CDR1 is SGHAT and CDR2 is FQNNGV. CDR3 protein: CASRPWGRGVVRRQYF.

The genes are TRBV13 and TRBJ2-1. The CDR3 contains 14 residues. Germline V lookup: CDR1 PRHDT, CDR2 FYEKMQ (reference sequence). CDR3 sequence: CASSFRDPYNEQFF.